The T cell receptor beta chain under discussion was sequenced for a study of T-cell memory formation after mild COVID-19. TCRdb re-derived calls from the 5' RACE reads in MiXCR, one entry per CDR3 protein. The profile covers about 190,000 distinct CDR3 sequences, with 15% to 20% appearing a single time and roughly 2.4% taken by the ten largest. The CDR3 totals 15 residues. V lost 6 bases, J lost 1 base, and 15 bases lay in between. Germline loops: CDR1 LNHNV, CDR2 YYDKDF (reference sequence). The sequence derives from an adult woman who had mild COVID-19 (a few samples of this study predate the infection). Cell type and time point are not known. The source material was PBMCs or a T cell subset sorted from them (not recorded which). The rearrangement joins TRBV15 to TRBJ1-1; possible D gene TRBD1, 5 bases. The DNA of the CDR3 is TGTGCCACCAGACGCACCACGAGGGGGAACACTGAAGCTTTCTTT. Residues: CATRRTTRGNTEAFF.